What follows describes a single T cell receptor (beta chain). The data originate from a study of blood T cell repertoires in COVID-19. Background on the study: Material from acute and convalescent COVID-19 was sourced from the United States, Italy and Spain. Nucleic acid was either cDNA or gDNA, and it came from T cells, B-cell-depleted T cells, or PBMCs.

The V end lost 1 base, the J end lost 5 bases, and 17 bases lay between the germline ends. Germline V gene sequence: CDR1 SGHDT, CDR2 YYEEEE. The length of the CDR3 is 16 residues. TCRdb's table, derived via immunoSEQ multiplex PCR, lists solely in-frame clones and lacks some. The data contain 200,000 to 300,000 clones, nearly 90% of them singletons. The source of this sequence is a human donor in a cohort sampled during active COVID-19. The sequencing input was peripheral blood. The chain joins TRBV5-6 to TRBJ2-3; D might be TRBD1 (5 bases). The CDR3 here is CASSLSRTRGRDTQYF. The CDR3 DNA reads as TGTGCCAGCAGCTTGTCGAGGACACGAGGAAGAGATACGCAGTATTTT. The whole variable domain, filled in from reference TRBV5-6 and TRBJ2-3, reads DAGVTQSPTHLIKTRGQQVTLRCSPKSGHDTVSWYQQALGQGPQFIFQYYEEEERQRGNFPDRFSGHQFPNYSSELNVNALLLGDSALYLCASSLSRTRGRDTQYFGPGTRLTVL.